This TCR beta chain was sequenced in a study of post-analysis software for immune sequencing data. About the research overall: Recorded subtypes: relapsing-remitting, secondary progressive, progressive-relapsing; some patients unannotated. General study points: Several TRBV segments occurring more often in patients than controls included TRBV5-6, TRBV5-1 and TRBV20-1. Batch-matched samples strongly co-clustered by F measure.

Carried by the TCR beta cDNA libraries were unique molecular identifiers. Each sample of about 0.95 to 10 million input T cells yielded roughly 500,000 cDNA molecules, so each molecule approximated one T cell. Each CDR3 protein gets one entry after TCRdb re-called the PCR reads with MiXCR. The sample has some 890,000 distinct CDR3 sequences, about 57% seen once; the top ten hold around 4.5%. CDR3 length: 17 residues. V was pared by 8 bases and J by 0 bases, with 12 bases of the junction left unmatched. Worth noting for this clonotype: Its antigen is still unknown.

This clonotype was sampled from a girl aged 5 to 17 with multiple sclerosis. The sample comprised blood. This chain connects TRBV12-3 or TRBV12-4 to TRBJ2-1, with 8 bases lining up with TRBD1. CDR3 loop: CASATSQGAGSYNEQFF. For the CDR3, the DNA is TGTGCCAGCGCTACATCCCAGGGGGCGGGCTCCTACAATGAGCAGTTCTTC.